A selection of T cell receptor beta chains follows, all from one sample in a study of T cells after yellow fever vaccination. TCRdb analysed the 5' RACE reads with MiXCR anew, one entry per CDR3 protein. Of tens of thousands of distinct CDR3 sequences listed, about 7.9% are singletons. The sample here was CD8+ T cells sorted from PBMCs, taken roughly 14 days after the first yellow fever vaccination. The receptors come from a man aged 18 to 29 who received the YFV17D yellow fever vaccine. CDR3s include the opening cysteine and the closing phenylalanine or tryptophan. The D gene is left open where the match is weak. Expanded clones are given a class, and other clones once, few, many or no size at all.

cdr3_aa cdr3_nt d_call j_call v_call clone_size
CASSAEDIYEQYF TGTGCCAGCAGCGCAGAGGACATTTACGAGCAGTACTTC - TRBJ2-7 TRBV12-3/TRBV12-4 many
CASSAGGSEAFF TGTGCCAGCAGCGCCGGGGGATCTGAAGCTTTCTTT - TRBJ1-1 TRBV9 few
CASSSGWGTDTQYF TGTGCCAGCAGCTCCGGGTGGGGCACAGATACGCAGTATTTT - TRBJ2-3 TRBV7-3 -
CSARDGGSKAFF TGCAGTGCTAGAGATGGGGGCAGTAAAGCTTTCTTT - TRBJ1-1 TRBV20-1 many
CASSLAGVAAETQYF TGTGCCAGCAGCTTGGCCGGAGTAGCGGCGGAGACCCAGTACTTC - TRBJ2-5 TRBV5-8 few
CASSLSGQGVTGELFF TGTGCCAGCAGCTTGTCGGGACAGGGTGTCACCGGGGAGCTGTTTTTT TRBD1 TRBJ2-2 TRBV5-4 many
CASRRRPVNTGELFF TGTGCCAGCAGACGGCGACCGGTGAACACCGGGGAGCTGTTTTTT - TRBJ2-2 TRBV13 many
CASRLQGQPDYNEQFF TGTGCCAGCAGACTTCAAGGGCAGCCGGATTACAATGAGCAGTTCTTC - TRBJ2-1 TRBV28 -
CASSDAAGGFNEQFF TGTGCCAGCAGTGACGCAGCGGGGGGCTTCAATGAGCAGTTCTTC TRBD2 TRBJ2-1 TRBV6-4 many
CASSSLGGVAALQETQYF TGTGCCAGCAGCTCCTTGGGGGGGGTAGCGGCCCTCCAAGAGACCCAGTACTTC TRBD2 TRBJ2-5 TRBV5-4 -
CASCQDVWTTLGTGELFF TGTGCCAGCTGCCAAGACGTATGGACTACCCTCGGGACCGGGGAGCTGTTTTTT - TRBJ2-2 TRBV3-1 -
CASSVAAFNYGYTF TGTGCCAGCAGCGTAGCCGCTTTTAACTATGGCTACACCTTC - TRBJ1-2 TRBV9 few
CASSQEVGVAGPDGYTF TGTGCCAGCAGCCAAGAGGTTGGAGTTGCAGGGCCGGATGGCTACACCTTC - TRBJ1-2 TRBV4-2 -
CASSHVSKEATGELFF TGTGCCAGCAGCCATGTCTCTAAAGAGGCCACCGGGGAGCTGTTTTTT - TRBJ2-2 TRBV3-1 many
CASSPGATDTQYF TGTGCCAGCAGCCCCGGGGCCACAGATACGCAGTATTTT - TRBJ2-3 TRBV6-1 many
CASSSASGGGSYEQYF TGTGCCAGCAGCTCGGCTAGCGGGGGGGGAAGCTACGAGCAGTACTTC TRBD2 TRBJ2-7 TRBV7-2 many
CASSHSGVAESSDNEQFF TGTGCCAGCAGTCACTCCGGGGTAGCGGAGTCCTCTGACAATGAGCAGTTCTTC - TRBJ2-1 TRBV6-5 many
CASSLVLPTYEQYF TGTGCCAGCAGCTTAGTTCTACCCACCTACGAGCAGTACTTC - TRBJ2-7 TRBV7-2 many
CASSQETQGTGANVLTF TGCGCCAGCAGCCAAGAAACCCAGGGGACTGGGGCCAACGTCCTGACTTTC - TRBJ2-6 TRBV4-3 many
CASSLGEVAGSYNEQFF TGTGCCAGCAGCTTGGGGGAGGTTGCCGGCTCCTACAATGAGCAGTTCTTC - TRBJ2-1 TRBV5-4 many
CASSTTYEQYF TGTGCCAGCAGCACCACATACGAGCAGTACTTC - TRBJ2-7 TRBV5-6 many
CASSYAGRSTDTQYF TGTGCCAGCAGTTATGCGGGGAGGAGCACAGATACGCAGTATTTT - TRBJ2-3 TRBV12-3/TRBV12-4 many
CASSLLAGSSYEQYF TGTGCCAGCAGTTTATTAGCGGGGTCTTCCTACGAGCAGTACTTC TRBD2 TRBJ2-7 TRBV27 large
CASSPTRPYEQYF TGTGCCAGCAGCCCTACGCGTCCGTACGAGCAGTACTTC - TRBJ2-7 TRBV5-6 few
CASSHTQKTSGGITGELFF TGTGCCAGCAGCCACACACAAAAAACTAGCGGGGGAATCACCGGGGAGCTGTTTTTT - TRBJ2-2 TRBV21-1 many
CASTPRDDRIYTF TGTGCCAGCACCCCGCGGGACGATCGAATCTACACCTTC - TRBJ1-2 TRBV2 many
CASSHTGNYNEQFF TGTGCCAGCAGCCATACTGGGAATTACAATGAGCAGTTCTTC - TRBJ2-1 TRBV13 -
CASTKDGYGLNQPQHF TGTGCCAGCACCAAAGACGGCTACGGGTTAAATCAGCCCCAGCATTTT - TRBJ1-5 TRBV6-1 few
CASSEARGMDTQYF TGTGCCAGCAGTGAGGCCCGGGGGATGGATACGCAGTATTTT - TRBJ2-3 TRBV6-4 many
CASTIGQHSNQPQHF TGTGCCAGCACCATAGGGCAGCATAGCAATCAGCCCCAGCATTTT - TRBJ1-5 TRBV12-3/TRBV12-4 few
CASSLNSGASGEQYF TGTGCCAGCAGTTTAAACAGTGGGGCCTCGGGAGAGCAGTACTTC - TRBJ2-7 TRBV27 -
CASSPAGDQETQYF TGTGCCAGCAGCCCTGCAGGGGATCAAGAGACCCAGTACTTC - TRBJ2-5 TRBV13 -
CASSQVPGQGASNTGELFF TGCGCCAGCAGCCAAGTACCGGGACAGGGAGCTTCGAACACCGGGGAGCTGTTTTTT TRBD1 TRBJ2-2 TRBV4-1 many
CASSLKGGPTEAFF TGTGCCAGCAGCTTAAAAGGCGGTCCTACTGAAGCTTTCTTT - TRBJ1-1 TRBV7-3 many
CASSFGVNNEQFF TGTGCCAGTAGCTTCGGGGTGAACAATGAGCAGTTCTTC - TRBJ2-1 TRBV7-9 medium-sized
CASSPWGRQETQYF TGTGCCAGCAGTCCGTGGGGGCGGCAAGAGACCCAGTACTTC - TRBJ2-5 TRBV6-2/TRBV6-3 many
CASSSLLYNEQFF TGTGCCAGCAGCTCCCTGCTCTACAATGAGCAGTTCTTC - TRBJ2-1 TRBV7-9 many
CASSLHLAGQETQYF TGTGCCAGCAGTCTCCACCTAGCTGGCCAAGAGACCCAGTACTTC - TRBJ2-5 TRBV12-3/TRBV12-4 many
CASSLTGASTDTQYF TGTGCCAGCAGTCTGACGGGGGCGAGTACAGATACGCAGTATTTT - TRBJ2-3 TRBV28 many
CSAAQRISYEQYF TGCAGTGCTGCGCAACGGATCTCCTACGAGCAGTACTTC - TRBJ2-7 TRBV20-1 many
CASSARGDTEAFF TGTGCCAGCAGCGCCCGGGGGGACACTGAAGCTTTCTTT - TRBJ1-1 TRBV6-1 many
CASSPDRIDQPQHF TGCGCCAGCAGCCCTGACAGGATCGATCAGCCCCAGCATTTT - TRBJ1-5 TRBV5-1 many
CASSPAGTMNTGELFF TGTGCCAGCAGCCCAGCGGGGACAATGAACACCGGGGAGCTGTTTTTT - TRBJ2-2 TRBV11-3 many
CASSLRGGSGGGTDTQYF TGTGCCAGCAGCTTAAGAGGGGGTAGCGGGGGTGGCACAGATACGCAGTATTTT TRBD2 TRBJ2-3 TRBV11-2 many
CAIRGDYSNQPQHF TGTGCTATTAGGGGCGACTATAGCAATCAGCCCCAGCATTTT - TRBJ1-5 TRBV12-5 many
CASSPTSGGADTQYF TGCGCCAGCAGCCCGACTAGCGGGGGGGCAGATACGCAGTATTTT TRBD2 TRBJ2-3 TRBV4-3 many
CASSPLWRGGWKTQYF TGTGCCAGCAGCCCTTTGTGGAGGGGAGGGTGGAAGACCCAGTACTTC TRBD2 TRBJ2-5 TRBV7-9 many
CASSFGRMNTEAFF TGTGCCAGCAGCTTCGGACGGATGAACACTGAAGCTTTCTTT - TRBJ1-1 TRBV11-2 many
CASSIALGGDTEAFF TGTGCCAGTAGTATAGCCCTAGGAGGCGACACTGAAGCTTTCTTT - TRBJ1-1 TRBV19 many